This T cell receptor beta chain was obtained from a study of regulatory T cells in long-lasting Graves disease. Study conclusions and caveats: The work looked only at peripheral blood and did not look at thyroid tissue. Persistent patients shared more public clonotypes (about 2,700) than newly diagnosed patients (under 1,000). Accuracy may have been reduced by the small sample size.

The TCR beta library used iRepertoire HTBI primers with Arm-PCR amplification of CDR3. MiXCR, applied by TCRdb to the multiplex PCR reads, yields one record per CDR3 protein. The profile shows about 400,000 distinct CDR3 sequences, less than 25% of them singletons. The time point is: persistent/refractory GD, antithyroid drugs over 5 years with positive TRAb. PBMCs provided the RNA from which the TCR library was made. Diagnosis followed American Thyroid Association guidelines for Graves' disease. Regarding this clonotype: What it recognizes is unknown.

There are 15 residues in the CDR3. Germline V lookup: CDR1 MDHEN, CDR2 SYDVKM. Trimming removed 6 bases from V and 6 bases from J, with 18 bases in between. V and J are TRBV28 and TRBJ1-5; D gene unclear. The sequence was obtained from a female donor with Graves disease. This sample comprised peripheral blood mononuclear cells (PBMCs), obtained when the disease was refractory, from a patient treated with antithyroid drugs. CDR3 DNA sequence: TGTGCCAGCAGCTTGGGCCTCGGGGTGGGTCAGCCCCAGCATTTT. Amino acids: CASSLGLGVGQPQHF.